A single sample gave rise to the 9 T cell receptor beta chains below, sequenced in a study of T cell changes during pregnancy in multiple sclerosis. Assay: immunoSEQ multiplex PCR; the TCRdb copy retains only in-frame clones and omits some. The sample yields some 87,000 clones, 90% to 95% seen once. The sample in question was peripheral blood, obtained in the second trimester of pregnancy. The source is a female donor with multiple sclerosis, enrolled in a pregnancy study.

The chain links TRBV27 to TRBJ2-7, with 7 nucleotides matching TRBD1. The CDR3 consists of 13 residues. The V segment lost 5 bases and the J segment 3 bases; nucleotides outside the gene matches: 4. Germline V gene lookup returns CDR1 MNHEY and CDR2 SMNVEV (reference sequence). The CDR3 bases are TGTGCCAGCAGTCCGACAGGGATCTACGAGCAGTACTTC. Protein sequence: CASSPTGIYEQYF.

The chain recombines TRBV5-4 with TRBJ2-3; tentative D call: TRBD2 (6 bases). CDR1 and CDR2 from the germline V gene are SGHNT and YYREEE (reference sequence). This CDR3 region has 15 residues. Trimming took off 4 bases at V and 4 bases at J, with 16 bases between the two ends. The CDR3 spells CASSTGGWGADTQYF. The DNA of the CDR3 is TGTGCCAGCAGCACTGGCGGATGGGGGGCAGATACGCAGTATTTT.

The V gene is TRBV19, the J gene TRBJ2-7; 8 nucleotides match TRBD1. V lost 3 bases and J lost 6; bases outside the gene matches: 7. The CDR3 covers 14 residues. CDR1 is LNHDA, CDR2 SQIVND, per germline (reference sequence). The CDR3 loop is CASSMQGALGEQYF. The CDR3 nucleotides are TGTGCCAGTAGTATGCAGGGGGCCTTGGGCGAGCAGTACTTC.

J is TRBJ2-2 and V is TRBV11-3; a possible D gene is TRBD2 (7 bases). The CDR3 has 17 residues. V shed 1 base and J shed 6 bases, with 18 bases lying between them. CDR1 is SGHNT and CDR2 is YENEEA in the germline V gene. The CDR3 region is CASSLGLGAGDAGELFF. In nucleotides, the CDR3 is TGTGCCAGCAGCTTAGGGCTGGGGGCGGGAGACGCCGGGGAGCTGTTTTTT.

The chain recombines TRBV10-3 with TRBJ2-3; 10 nucleotides agree with TRBD2. V lost 10 bases to trimming and J lost 0 bases; unmatched junction nucleotides: 7. The CDR3 has 15 residues. Germline V gives CDR1 ENHRY, CDR2 SYGVKD. This CDR3 reads CATATTSGSTDTQYF. CDR3 nucleotides: TGTGCCACCGCAACGACTAGCGGGAGCACAGATACGCAGTATTTT.

This chain joins TRBV18 and TRBJ1-1; D uncertain. Germline CDR1 KGHSH, CDR2 LQKENI. Between the trimmed V and J ends, which lost 0 bases and 6 bases, there was a span of 11 bases. This CDR3 region has 14 residues. Written as DNA, the CDR3 is TGTGCCAGCTCACCACCAGGGAGGGTCTCTGAAGCTTTCTTT. It encodes CASSPPGRVSEAFF.

J is TRBJ2-7 and V is TRBV4-1, with D perhaps matching TRBD1 (5 bases). The CDR3 spans 15 residues. V was pared by 3 bases and J by 2 bases, with 14 bases between. In germline, CDR1 is MGHRA, CDR2 YSYEKL. The CDR3 DNA is TGCGCCAGCAGCCACCTATTAGGGGCGGCCTACGAGCAGTACTTC. Its protein is CASSHLLGAAYEQYF.

This chain links TRBV29-1 with TRBJ2-1, with 7 bases matching TRBD1. V was clipped by 4 bases and J by 10 bases; unmatched bases: 10. The CDR3 spans 13 residues. The V gene's germline CDR1 is SQVTM and CDR2 ANQGSEA. In DNA form, the CDR3 reads TGCAGCGTTGCGTCAGGGGGACGGTCGGAGCAGTTCTTC. Translated, it gives CSVASGGRSEQFF.

This chain joins TRBV2 and TRBJ2-7; no definite D call. V was cut by 10 bases and J by 6 bases, with 13 bases left in between. This CDR3 is built from 11 residues. The germline gives CDR1 SNHLY, CDR2 FYNNEI. The CDR3 coding sequence is TGTGCCACCAGATCCAGTGGCGAGCAGTACTTC. This codes for CATRSSGEQYF. Based on the CDR3 plus reference TRBV2 and TRBJ2-7, the full variable domain is EPEVTQTPSHQVTQMGQEVILRCVPISNHLYFYWYRQILGQKVEFLVSFYNNEISEKSEIFDDQFSVERPDGSNFTLKIRSTKLEDSAMYFCATRSSGEQYFGPGTRLTVT.